The sequence of this T cell receptor (beta chain) was determined in a study of identical twins (dated by TCRdb to about 2016). Context from the whole study: To test whether fetal clonotypes persist, this study deep-sequenced TCR alpha and beta repertoires from monozygotic twins, from unrelated adults of various ages, and from cord blood. To rule out contamination, the twin experiments were replicated at different times with different library preparation protocols.

Every donor in the study was a healthy Caucasian. Three pairs of female monozygotic twins, all aged about 18 to 29 years, were included in the twin cohort. The RNA used for TCR libraries was isolated from peripheral blood mononuclear cells. This clonotype was picked up many times. Its antigen is unknown. The input lacks base qualities; no much larger clone sits a single base away. The V end loses 6 bases and the J end loses 0 bases, and a stretch of 15 bases separates them. The germline V gene gives CDR1 as MNHNS and CDR2 as SASEGT. The CDR3 starts with the cysteine, ends with the phenylalanine, and has 15 residues. The only DNA kept is the CDR3, 45 bases in frame from the first base. Results the study describes overall, beyond this receptor: Because the same donors could not be followed over many years, conclusions were based on cross-sectional statistical analysis. Recombination models systematically underestimated out-of-frame TCR alpha sharing in monozygotic twins but agreed with sharing between unrelated individuals. Compared with coincidental sharing between unrelated individuals, an excess of low generation-probability sequences was observed among out-of-frame TCR alpha sequences shared between twins. Excess twin sharing in beta out-of-frame sequences was weaker because fewer shared sequences lowered the signal-to-noise ratio. Zero-insertion analyses could be partly confounded by invariant T cells such as MAIT and iNKT, although diverse VJ usage argued against such confounding for most clonotypes. Abundant cord blood beta clonotypes had fewer insertions, young adult naive repertoires showed a similar but weaker trend, and memory repertoires showed no such trend.

The library came from 5' RACE. Sequencing instrument: Illumina HiSeq 2000. A universal primer binding site was added through template switching, and the final cDNA carried a unique molecular identifier so that TCR cDNA molecules could be counted accurately. Specific primers in the conserved constant-segment region were used to synthesize first-strand cDNA for the TCR alpha and beta chains. To control for contamination, every cDNA library was double barcoded, receiving both a SMART-Mk sample barcode and Illumina barcodes. TruSeq adapter sequences and Illumina sample barcodes were added in two successive PCR steps. Sequencing of the TCR alpha and beta cDNA libraries was done on the Illumina HiSeq platform using custom primers. For the original study's pipeline: Raw reads were processed with MiGEC to extract unique molecular identifiers, and MiXCR was used to determine CDR3 positions. For each individual, recombination models were inferred using an EM algorithm with the repgenHMM and IGoR tools. The tcR package in R was used for shared clonotype analysis, with sharing normalized by the product of cloneset sizes. To study raw recombination free of thymic and clonal selection effects, out-of-frame nonproductive sequences were analyzed. The public reads were reanalyzed by TCRdb: fastp trimming at Q25, MiXCR alignment, in-frame beta chains only. When rows share a CDR3 protein, they turn into one entry using the most common DNA and genes. For this entry, the V and J calls and clone size follow TCRdb and not the study's own pipeline. Recorded for this sample are about 700,000 distinct CDR3 sequences; approximately 9% of them occurred a single time. The ten largest clones represent about 0.98% of the sample.

The data were also submitted as part of a second study, on yellow fever vaccine responses in identical twins. Per the second study: According to the authors, the vaccine-induced T cell response in identical twins seemed to be partly convergent and partly specific to each individual. Focusing on identical twins, the study followed the T cell clones that responded to the vaccine, and did so with precision.

Sequencing was carried out using PBMCs. The origin of this receptor is a woman between 18 and 29 years old in good health. The receptor chain draws on TRBV6-1 and TRBJ2-7; the D gene is possibly TRBD1 or TRBD2, with 5 bases matching each. The CDR3 is CASSRARDGSYEQYF. The DNA sequence follows: TGTGCCAGCAGCCGAGCCCGGGACGGCTCCTACGAGCAGTACTTC.